Included here is one TCR beta chain sequence, with context. Its specificity is not known. The record originates from a study of graft-versus-host responses after intestinal transplantation. Whole-study context: Induction with anti-thymocyte globulin, then tacrolimus and steroids for about 3 years, was given to all recipients.

Study observations and caveats: There were GvH clones found in recipient marrow, and some of them appeared first in ileum or blood. Across patients carrying graft-donor T cell macrochimerism, allografts held high graft-versus-host to host-versus-graft clonal ratios.

Produced via immunoSEQ multiplex PCR; TCRdb's table is partial and in-frame only. The sample lists fewer than 45,000 clones; roughly nine tenths were seen once. CDR1 MDHEN and CDR2 SYDVKM come from the germline V gene. This CDR3 is built from 12 residues. V lost 6 bases and J 14 bases, leaving 14 bases between the germline ends. This TCR derives from a human patient who received an intestinal transplant, so some T cells may come from the graft donor. Sequenced here: PBMCs, sampled 524 days after transplant. V is TRBV28 and J is TRBJ1-6; D remains ambiguous. The chain's CDR3 is CASRATAPALHF. CDR3 nucleotides: TGTGCCAGCAGGGCAACGGCCCCAGCCCTCCACTTT. The complete variable domain, with remaining parts taken from reference TRBV28 and TRBJ1-6, reads DVKVTQSSRYLVKRTGEKVFLECVQDMDHENMFWYRQDPGLGLRLIYFSYDVKMKEKGDIPEGYSVSREKKERFSLILESASTNQTSMYLCASRATAPALHFGNGTRLTVT.